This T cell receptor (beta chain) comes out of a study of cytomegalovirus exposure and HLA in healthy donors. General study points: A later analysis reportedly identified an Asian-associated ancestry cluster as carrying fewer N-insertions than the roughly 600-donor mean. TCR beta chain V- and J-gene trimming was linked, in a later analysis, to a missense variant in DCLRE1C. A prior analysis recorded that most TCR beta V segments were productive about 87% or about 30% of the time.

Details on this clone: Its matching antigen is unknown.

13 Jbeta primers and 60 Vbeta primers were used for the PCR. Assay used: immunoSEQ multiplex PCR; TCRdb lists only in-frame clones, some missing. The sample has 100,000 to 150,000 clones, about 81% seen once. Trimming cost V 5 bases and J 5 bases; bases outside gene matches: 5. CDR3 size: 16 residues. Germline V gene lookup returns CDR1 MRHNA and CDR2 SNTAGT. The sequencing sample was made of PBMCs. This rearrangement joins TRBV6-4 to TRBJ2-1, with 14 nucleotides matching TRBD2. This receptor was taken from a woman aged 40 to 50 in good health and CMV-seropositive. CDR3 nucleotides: TGTGCCAGCAGTTGGACTAGCGGGAGGAACCACAATGAGCAGTTCTTC. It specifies CASSWTSGRNHNEQFF.